This T cell receptor (beta chain) was identified during a study of immune evolution from preneoplasia to lung adenocarcinoma. Two lung cancer pathologists independently confirmed each histologic diagnosis. The repertoire was sequenced with immunoSEQ multiplex PCR; TCRdb's copy has only in-frame clones and lacks some. Of 3,500 to 4,500 clones in the sample, around 80% are singletons; the top ten hold about 12%. Study conclusions and caveats: Normal lung had the highest top T cell clone frequencies. Later-stage lesions appeared to have more T cells, more diversity, less clonality.

This CDR3 comprises 14 residues. Germline CDR1 and CDR2: SGHTA and FQGNSA. Trimming cost V 0 bases and J 5 bases, with 10 bases left between them. In the case of this clone: Its antigen is not identified.

Sequences were obtained from FFPE lung adenocarcinoma in situ tissue. The clonotype originates from a person aged 60-79 years with lung adenocarcinoma. This sequence joins TRBV7-2 and TRBJ2-5; a possible D gene is TRBD1 (6 bases). The CDR3 coding sequence is TGTGCCAGCAGCTTAGCGCTGGGGGCTGAGACCCAGTACTTC. This gives the protein CASSLALGAETQYF.